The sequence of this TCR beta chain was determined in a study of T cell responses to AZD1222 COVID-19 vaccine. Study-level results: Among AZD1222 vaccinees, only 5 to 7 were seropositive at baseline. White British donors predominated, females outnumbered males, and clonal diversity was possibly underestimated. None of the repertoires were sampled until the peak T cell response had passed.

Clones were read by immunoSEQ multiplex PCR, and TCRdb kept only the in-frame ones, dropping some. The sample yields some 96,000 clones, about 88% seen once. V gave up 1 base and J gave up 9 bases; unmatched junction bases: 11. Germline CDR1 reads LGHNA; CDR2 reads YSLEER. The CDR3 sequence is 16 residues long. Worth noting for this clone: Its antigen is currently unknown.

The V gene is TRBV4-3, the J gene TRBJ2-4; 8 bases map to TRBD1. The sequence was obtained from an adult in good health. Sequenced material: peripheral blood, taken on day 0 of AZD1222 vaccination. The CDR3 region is CASSQGWGQGASIQYF. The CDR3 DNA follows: TGCGCCAGCAGCCAAGGATGGGGCCAGGGGGCGAGCATTCAGTACTTC.